This T cell receptor (beta chain) was observed in a study of blood T cell repertoires in COVID-19. Across the whole study: Acute and convalescent COVID-19 specimens originated in the United States, Italy and Spain.

Per the study methods: Nucleated cell number was recorded as an estimate derived from reference gene primer amplification. The data were produced by immunoSEQ multiplex PCR, yet TCRdb's version contains in-frame clones alone and is incomplete. V, J and clone size reflect that table, while D and trimming were determined from the DNA. This repertoire shows about 360,000 clones, about 86% found once; its top ten account for less than 9%. The ends lost 5 bases at V and 7 bases at J; junction bases unmatched: 10. The CDR3 covers 14 residues. In germline, CDR1 is SGHVS, CDR2 FQNEAQ. The sequencing input was peripheral blood. The receptor comes from an older woman with COVID-19, enrolled during active disease. This chain joins TRBV7-8 and TRBJ1-2; TRBD1 aligns across 7 bases. The chain's CDR3 is CASSPRDRTLGYTF. The CDR3 coding sequence is TGTGCCAGCAGCCCCCGGGACAGAACCCTTGGCTACACCTTC.